This TCR beta chain appears in the sequencing data of a study of human T cells and chemical hapten exposure. There are 16 residues in the CDR3. The J segment lost 0 bases and the V segment lost 6 bases, leaving 11 bases of the junction unmatched. The germline V gene has CDR1 SQVTM and CDR2 ANQGSEA. Via MiXCR, TCRdb re-called the RACE reads, giving one row per CDR3 protein. The table records 84,000 or so distinct CDR3 sequences, about 11% of them present only once. Time point noted: patch test 1, 2 weeks after DPC sensitization. Treatment denoted: therapeutic diphenylcyclopropenone sensitization with weekly scalp DPC.

The sequenced sample was whole blood, obtained in connection with sensitization to the hapten diphenylcyclopropenone (DPC). The V gene is TRBV29-1, the J gene TRBJ2-3; 8 nucleotides agree with TRBD2. The receptor was isolated from a man between 40 and 49 years old with alopecia areata. Some clones in this sample may be carry-over from other donors' samples. The CDR3 here is CSVEREPLPSTDTQYF. CDR3 DNA sequence: TGCAGCGTGGAGCGGGAGCCCCTTCCTAGCACAGATACGCAGTATTTT.